This TCR beta chain was observed in a study of blood T cell repertoires in COVID-19. Study details: There were acute and convalescent COVID-19 samples, and they came from the United States, Italy and Spain. PBMCs, B-cell-depleted T cells, or T cells were the source of the cDNA or gDNA that made up the material.

Seattle's enrolled individuals joined amid active infection and were then monitored longitudinally. This CDR3 spans 20 amino acids. V shed 1 base and J shed 0 bases, with 19 bases lying between them. Germline CDR1 is LGHNT and CDR2 is FRNRAP. The protocol was immunoSEQ multiplex PCR, while the TCRdb copy is restricted to in-frame clones and leaves out a portion. This sample carries 150,000 to 250,000 clones, 79% of them seen once, and the ten largest clones take around 5.4%. The source of this sequence is a woman aged 40 to 50 with COVID-19, enrolled during active disease. This chain links TRBV12-5 with TRBJ1-6, with D perhaps TRBD1 (5 bases). Sequenced input: peripheral blood. CDR3 protein: CASGLGLGAGRDSYNSPLHF. The CDR3 DNA sequence: TGTGCTAGTGGTTTGGGTCTCGGCGCAGGGAGGGACTCCTATAATTCACCCCTCCACTTT.